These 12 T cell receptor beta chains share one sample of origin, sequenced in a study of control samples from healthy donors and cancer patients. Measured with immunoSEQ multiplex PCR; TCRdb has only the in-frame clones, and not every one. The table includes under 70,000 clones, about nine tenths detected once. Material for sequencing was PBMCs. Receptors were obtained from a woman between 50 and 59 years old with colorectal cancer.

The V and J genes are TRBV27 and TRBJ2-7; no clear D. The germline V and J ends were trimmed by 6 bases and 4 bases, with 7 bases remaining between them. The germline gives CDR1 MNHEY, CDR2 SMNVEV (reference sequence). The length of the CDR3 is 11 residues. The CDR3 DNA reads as TGTGCCAGCAGGCGAAATTACGAGCAGTACTTC. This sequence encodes CASRRNYEQYF.

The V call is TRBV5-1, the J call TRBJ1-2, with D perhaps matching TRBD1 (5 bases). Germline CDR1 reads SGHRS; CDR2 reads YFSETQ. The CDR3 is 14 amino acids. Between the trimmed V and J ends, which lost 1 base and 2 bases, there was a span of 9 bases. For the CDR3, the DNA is TGCGCCAGCAGCTTGAAGACAGACAACTATGGCTACACCTTC. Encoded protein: CASSLKTDNYGYTF. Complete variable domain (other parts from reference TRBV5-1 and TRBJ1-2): KAGVTQTPRYLIKTRGQQVTLSCSPISGHRSVSWYQQTPGQGLQFLFEYFSETQRNKGNFPGRFSGRQFSNSRSEMNVSTLELGDSALYLCASSLKTDNYGYTFGSGTRLTVV.

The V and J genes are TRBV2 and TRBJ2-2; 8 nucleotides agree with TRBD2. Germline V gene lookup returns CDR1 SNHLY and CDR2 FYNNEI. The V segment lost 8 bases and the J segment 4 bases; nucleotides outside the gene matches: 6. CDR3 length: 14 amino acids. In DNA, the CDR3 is TGTGCCAGCGCCCGGGAGGGCCTCACCGGGGAGCTGTTTTTT. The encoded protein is CASAREGLTGELFF.

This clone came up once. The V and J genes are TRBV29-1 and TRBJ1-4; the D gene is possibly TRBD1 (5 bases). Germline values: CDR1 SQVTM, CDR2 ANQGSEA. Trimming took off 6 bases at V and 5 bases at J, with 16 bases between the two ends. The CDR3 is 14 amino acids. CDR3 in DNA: TGCAGCGTCGGGACGCTCGGACCCAATGAAAAACTGTTTTTT. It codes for CSVGTLGPNEKLFF.

CDR3 residues: CASSPTTTGGYTF. DNA for the CDR3: TGTGCCAGCAGCCCAACGACAACAGGAGGCTACACCTTC. The chain has TRBV14 and TRBJ1-2, with D perhaps TRBD1 (5 bases). V was shortened by 4 bases and J by 8 bases, with 14 bases between the two germline ends. Germline CDR1 and CDR2: SGHDN and FVKESK. The CDR3 spans 13 residues.

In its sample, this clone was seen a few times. CDR3 amino acids: CASPPSRDSGEPNTDTQYF. As DNA, the CDR3 is TGTGCCAGTCCTCCCTCTAGGGATAGCGGGGAACCAAACACAGATACGCAGTATTTT. V gene TRBV6-7 combines with J gene TRBJ2-3; 8 bases line up with TRBD2. TRBV6-7 qualifies as an ORF whose function is uncertain. The trim removed 9 bases at V and 2 bases at J, leaving 22 bases unmatched. The CDR3 extends over 19 amino acids.

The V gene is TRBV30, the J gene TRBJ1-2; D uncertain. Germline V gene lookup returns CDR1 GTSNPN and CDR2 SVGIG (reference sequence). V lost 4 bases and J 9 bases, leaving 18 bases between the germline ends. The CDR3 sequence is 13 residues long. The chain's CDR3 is CAWTLRSPWRYTF. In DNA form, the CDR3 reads TGTGCCTGGACCCTTAGGAGTCCCTGGCGCTACACCTTC.

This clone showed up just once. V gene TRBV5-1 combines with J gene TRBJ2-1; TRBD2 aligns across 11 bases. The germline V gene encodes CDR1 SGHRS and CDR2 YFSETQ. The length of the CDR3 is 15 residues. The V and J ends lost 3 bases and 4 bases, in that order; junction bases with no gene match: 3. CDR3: CASSSGTSGYNEQFF. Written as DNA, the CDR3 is TGCGCCAGCAGCTCCGGGACTAGCGGTTACAATGAGCAGTTCTTC.

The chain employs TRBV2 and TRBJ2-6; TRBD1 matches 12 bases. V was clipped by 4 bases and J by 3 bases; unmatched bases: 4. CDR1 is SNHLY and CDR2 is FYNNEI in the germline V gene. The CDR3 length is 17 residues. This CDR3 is CASSGDRGRGGANVLTF. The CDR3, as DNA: TGTGCCAGCAGTGGGGACAGGGGGCGCGGTGGGGCCAACGTCCTGACTTTC. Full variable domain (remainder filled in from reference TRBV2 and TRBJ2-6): EPEVTQTPSHQVTQMGQEVILRCVPISNHLYFYWYRQILGQKVEFLVSFYNNEISEKSEIFDDQFSVERPDGSNFTLKIRSTKLEDSAMYFCASSGDRGRGGANVLTFGAGSRLTVL.

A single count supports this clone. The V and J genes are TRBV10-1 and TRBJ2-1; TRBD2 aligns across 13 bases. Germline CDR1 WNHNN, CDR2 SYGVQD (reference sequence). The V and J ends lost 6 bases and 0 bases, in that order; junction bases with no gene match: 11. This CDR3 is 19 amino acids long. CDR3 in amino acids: CASSPTGTSGVSSYNEQFF. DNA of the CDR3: TGCGCCAGCAGCCCCACCGGGACTAGCGGGGTAAGCTCCTACAATGAGCAGTTCTTC.

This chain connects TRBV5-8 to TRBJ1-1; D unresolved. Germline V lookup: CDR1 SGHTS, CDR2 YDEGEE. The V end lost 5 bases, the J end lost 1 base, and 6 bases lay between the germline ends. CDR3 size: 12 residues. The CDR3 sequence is CASRDWNTEAFF. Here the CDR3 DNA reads TGTGCCAGCAGAGATTGGAACACTGAAGCTTTCTTT.

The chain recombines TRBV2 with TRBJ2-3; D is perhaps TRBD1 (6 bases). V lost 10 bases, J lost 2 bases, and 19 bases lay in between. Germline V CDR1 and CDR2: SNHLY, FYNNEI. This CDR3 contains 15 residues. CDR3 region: CATDRATGFTDTQYF. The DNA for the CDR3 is TGTGCCACGGATCGGGCCACAGGGTTCACAGATACGCAGTATTTT.